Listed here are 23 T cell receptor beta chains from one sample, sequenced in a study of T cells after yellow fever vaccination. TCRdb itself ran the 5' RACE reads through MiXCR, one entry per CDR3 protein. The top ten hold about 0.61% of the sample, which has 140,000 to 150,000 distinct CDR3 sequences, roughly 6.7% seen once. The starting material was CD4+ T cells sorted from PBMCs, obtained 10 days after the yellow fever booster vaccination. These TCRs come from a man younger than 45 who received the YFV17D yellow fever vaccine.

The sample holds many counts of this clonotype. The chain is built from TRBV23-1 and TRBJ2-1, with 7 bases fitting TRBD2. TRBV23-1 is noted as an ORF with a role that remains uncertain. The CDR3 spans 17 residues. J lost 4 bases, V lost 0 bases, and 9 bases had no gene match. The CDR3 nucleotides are TGCGCCAGCAGTCAATCGAAAGTACGGGACTATTACAATGAGCAGTTCTTC. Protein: CASSQSKVRDYYNEQFF.

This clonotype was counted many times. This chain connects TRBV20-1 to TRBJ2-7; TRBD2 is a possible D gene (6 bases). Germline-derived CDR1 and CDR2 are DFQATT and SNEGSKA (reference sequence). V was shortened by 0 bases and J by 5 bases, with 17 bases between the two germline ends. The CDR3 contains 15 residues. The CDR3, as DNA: TGCAGTGCTAGAGATCCAGGCGGGAAGGACGACGAGCAGTACTTC. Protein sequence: CSARDPGGKDDEQYF.

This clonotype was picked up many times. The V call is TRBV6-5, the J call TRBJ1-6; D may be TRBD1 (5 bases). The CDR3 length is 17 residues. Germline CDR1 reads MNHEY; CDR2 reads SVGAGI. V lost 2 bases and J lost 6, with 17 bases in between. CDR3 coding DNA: TGTGCCAGCAGTTACGCGGGCAGGGCCGGGAGTAATTCACCCCTCCACTTT. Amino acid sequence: CASSYAGRAGSNSPLHF.

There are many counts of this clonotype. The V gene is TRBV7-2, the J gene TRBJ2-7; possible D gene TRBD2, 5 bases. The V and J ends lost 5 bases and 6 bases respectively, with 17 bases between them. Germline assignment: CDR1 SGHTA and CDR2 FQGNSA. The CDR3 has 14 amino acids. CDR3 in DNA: TGTGCCAGCAGCGGAGGACGACATGCAGGCGAGCAGTACTTC. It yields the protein CASSGGRHAGEQYF.

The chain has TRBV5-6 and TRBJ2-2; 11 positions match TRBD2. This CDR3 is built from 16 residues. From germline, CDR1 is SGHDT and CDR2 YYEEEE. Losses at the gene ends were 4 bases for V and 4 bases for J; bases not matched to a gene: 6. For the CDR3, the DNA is TGTGCCAGCAGCGGCAGACTAGCGGGATTCACCGGGGAGCTGTTTTTT. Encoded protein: CASSGRLAGFTGELFF.

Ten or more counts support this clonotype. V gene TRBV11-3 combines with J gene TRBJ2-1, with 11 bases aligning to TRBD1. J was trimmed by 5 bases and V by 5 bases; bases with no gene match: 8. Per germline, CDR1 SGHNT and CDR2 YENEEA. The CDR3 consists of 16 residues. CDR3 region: CASSLFGQGAHNEQFF. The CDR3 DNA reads TGTGCCAGCAGCCTTTTCGGACAGGGGGCCCACAATGAGCAGTTCTTC.

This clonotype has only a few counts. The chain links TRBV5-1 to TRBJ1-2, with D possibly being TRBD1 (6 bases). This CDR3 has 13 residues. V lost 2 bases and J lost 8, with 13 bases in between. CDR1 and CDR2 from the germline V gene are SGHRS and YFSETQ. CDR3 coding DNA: TGCGCCAGCAGCTTCACAGGGAACGAGGGCTACACCTTC. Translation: CASSFTGNEGYTF.

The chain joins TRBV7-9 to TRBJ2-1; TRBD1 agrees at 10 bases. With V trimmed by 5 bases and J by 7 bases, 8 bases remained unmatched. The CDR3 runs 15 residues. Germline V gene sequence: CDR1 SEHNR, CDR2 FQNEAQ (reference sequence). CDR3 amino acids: CASSRGQGDVNEQFF. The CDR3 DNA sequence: TGTGCCAGCAGCCGAGGACAGGGGGACGTGAATGAGCAGTTCTTC.

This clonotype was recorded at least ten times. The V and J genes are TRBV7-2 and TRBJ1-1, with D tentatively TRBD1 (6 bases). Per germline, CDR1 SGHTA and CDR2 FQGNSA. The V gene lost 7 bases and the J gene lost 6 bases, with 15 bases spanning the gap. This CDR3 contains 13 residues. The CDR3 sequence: CASNNRVYAEAFF. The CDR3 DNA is TGTGCCAGCAACAACAGGGTCTATGCTGAAGCTTTCTTT.

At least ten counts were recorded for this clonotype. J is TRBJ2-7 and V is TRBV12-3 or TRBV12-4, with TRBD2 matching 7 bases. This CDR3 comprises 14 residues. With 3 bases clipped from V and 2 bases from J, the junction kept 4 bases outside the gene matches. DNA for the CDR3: TGTGCCAGCAGTTTCTCTAGCGGCCCCTACGAGCAGTACTTC. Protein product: CASSFSSGPYEQYF.

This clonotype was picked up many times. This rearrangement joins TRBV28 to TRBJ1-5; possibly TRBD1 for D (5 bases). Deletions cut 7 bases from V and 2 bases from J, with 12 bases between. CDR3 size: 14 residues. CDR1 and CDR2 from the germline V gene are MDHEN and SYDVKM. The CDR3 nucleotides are TGTGCCAGCACCCGGCAGGGCGGCAATCAGCCCCAGCATTTT. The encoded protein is CASTRQGGNQPQHF. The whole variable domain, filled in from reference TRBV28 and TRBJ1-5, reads DVKVTQSSRYLVKRTGEKVFLECVQDMDHENMFWYRQDPGLGLRLIYFSYDVKMKEKGDIPEGYSVSREKKERFSLILESASTNQTSMYLCASTRQGGNQPQHFGDGTRLSIL.

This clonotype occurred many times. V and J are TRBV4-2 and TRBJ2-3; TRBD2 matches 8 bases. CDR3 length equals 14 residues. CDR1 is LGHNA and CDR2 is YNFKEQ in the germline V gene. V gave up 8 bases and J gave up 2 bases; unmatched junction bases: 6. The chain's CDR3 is CASRGGVFTDTQYF. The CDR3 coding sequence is TGTGCCAGCCGGGGGGGAGTCTTCACAGATACGCAGTATTTT.

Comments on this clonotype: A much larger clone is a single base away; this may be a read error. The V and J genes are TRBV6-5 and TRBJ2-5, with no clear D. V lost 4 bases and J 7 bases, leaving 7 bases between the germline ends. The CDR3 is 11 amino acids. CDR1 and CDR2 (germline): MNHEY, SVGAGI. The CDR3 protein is CASSFKGTQYF. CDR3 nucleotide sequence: TGTGCCAGCAGTTTCAAGGGGACCCAGTACTTC.

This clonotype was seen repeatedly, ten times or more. The CDR3 DNA sequence: TGTGCCAGCAGCTTAGTTGGGGGAGGCCTGTACAATGAGCAGTTCTTC. Protein sequence: CASSLVGGGLYNEQFF. The V gene is TRBV7-2, the J gene TRBJ2-1; D perhaps matches TRBD2 (6 bases). The ends were cut back, 1 base at V and 4 bases at J, with 14 bases in the middle. The germline CDR1 and CDR2 sequences are SGHTA and FQGNSA. The CDR3 has 16 amino acids.

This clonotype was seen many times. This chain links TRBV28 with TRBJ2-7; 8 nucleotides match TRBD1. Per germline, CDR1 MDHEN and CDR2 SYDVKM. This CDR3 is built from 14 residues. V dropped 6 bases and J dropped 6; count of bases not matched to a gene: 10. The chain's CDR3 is CASRSPGTGVEQYF. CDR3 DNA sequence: TGTGCCAGCAGAAGCCCCGGGACAGGAGTCGAGCAGTACTTC.

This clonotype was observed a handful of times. CDR3 sequence: CASSLTTGNTGELFF. The CDR3 coding sequence is TGTGCCAGCAGCTTGACGACTGGGAACACCGGGGAGCTGTTTTTT. This chain links TRBV7-3 with TRBJ2-2, with D uncertain. CDR1 SGHTA and CDR2 FQGTGA come from the germline V gene. The V and J ends lost 3 bases and 1 base respectively, with 9 bases between them. The CDR3 spans 15 residues.

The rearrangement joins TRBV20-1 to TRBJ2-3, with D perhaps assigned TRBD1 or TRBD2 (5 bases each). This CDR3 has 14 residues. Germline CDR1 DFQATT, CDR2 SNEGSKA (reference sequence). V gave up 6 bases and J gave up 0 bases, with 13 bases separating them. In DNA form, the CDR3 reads TGCAGTGCAGCGATCGGGGACAGCACAGATACGCAGTATTTT. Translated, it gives CSAAIGDSTDTQYF.

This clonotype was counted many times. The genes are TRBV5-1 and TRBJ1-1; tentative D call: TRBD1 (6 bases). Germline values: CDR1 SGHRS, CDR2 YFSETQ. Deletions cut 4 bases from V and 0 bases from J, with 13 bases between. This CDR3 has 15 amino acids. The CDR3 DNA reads TGCGCCAGCAGCGGGCCGGACAGAATGAACACTGAAGCTTTCTTT. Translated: CASSGPDRMNTEAFF.

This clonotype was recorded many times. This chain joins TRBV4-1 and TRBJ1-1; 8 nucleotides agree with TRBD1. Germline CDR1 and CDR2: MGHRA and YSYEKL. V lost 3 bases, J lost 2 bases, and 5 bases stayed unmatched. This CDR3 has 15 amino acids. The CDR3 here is CASSHLDRANTEAFF. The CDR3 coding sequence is TGCGCCAGCAGCCACTTGGACAGGGCAAACACTGAAGCTTTCTTT.

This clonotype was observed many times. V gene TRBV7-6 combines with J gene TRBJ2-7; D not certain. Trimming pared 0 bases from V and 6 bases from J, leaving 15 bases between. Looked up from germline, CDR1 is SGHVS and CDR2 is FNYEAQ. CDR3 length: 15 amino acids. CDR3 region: CASSLAPQETGEQYF. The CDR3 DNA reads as TGTGCCAGCAGCTTAGCACCCCAGGAGACGGGCGAGCAGTACTTC.

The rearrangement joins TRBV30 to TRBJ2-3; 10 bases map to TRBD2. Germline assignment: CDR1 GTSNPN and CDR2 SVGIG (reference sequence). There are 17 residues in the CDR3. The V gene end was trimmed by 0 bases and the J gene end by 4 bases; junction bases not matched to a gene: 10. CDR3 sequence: CAWSVAGGVGLADTQYF. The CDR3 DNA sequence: TGTGCCTGGAGTGTAGCGGGGGGGGTAGGCCTGGCAGATACGCAGTATTTT. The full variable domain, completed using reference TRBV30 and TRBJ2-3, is SQTIHQWPATLVQPVGSPLSLECTVEGTSNPNLYWYRQAAGRGLQLLFYSVGIGQISSEVPQNLSASRPQDRQFILSSKKLLLSDSGFYLCAWSVAGGVGLADTQYFGPGTRLTVL.

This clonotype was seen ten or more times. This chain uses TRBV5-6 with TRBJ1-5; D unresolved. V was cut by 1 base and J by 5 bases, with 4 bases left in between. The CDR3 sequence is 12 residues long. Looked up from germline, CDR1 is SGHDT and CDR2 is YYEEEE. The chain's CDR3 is CASSLSDQPQHF. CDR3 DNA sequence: TGTGCCAGCAGCTTGTCTGATCAGCCCCAGCATTTT.

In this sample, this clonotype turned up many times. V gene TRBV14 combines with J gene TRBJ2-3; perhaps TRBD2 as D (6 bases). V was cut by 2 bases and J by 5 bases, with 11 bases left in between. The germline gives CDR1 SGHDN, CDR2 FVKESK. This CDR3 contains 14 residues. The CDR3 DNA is TGTGCCAGCAGCCAAAGGACTATAATAGATACGCAGTATTTT. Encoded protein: CASSQRTIIDTQYF.